The rows below give T cell receptor beta chains drawn from one sample of a study of cytomegalovirus exposure and HLA in healthy donors. Produced via immunoSEQ multiplex PCR; TCRdb's table is partial and in-frame only. The table shows roughly 150,000 clones, with 60% to 80% occurring only once. Sequencing input: PBMCs. The source of these receptors is a man between 18 and 35 years old in good health and CMV-seropositive. Both conserved end residues are part of each CDR3.

J,length,V,CDR3
TRBJ1-1,14,TRBV28,CASSLTAVNTEAFF
TRBJ2-2,14,TRBV10-3,CAISGQPNTGELFF
TRBJ1-1,14,TRBV2,CASSEAPVVTEAFF
TRBJ2-3,16,TRBV11-2,CASSTQTGGGTDTQYF
TRBJ2-2,15,TRBV9,CASSGTSTNTGELFF
TRBJ2-5,14,TRBV27,CASSVMTGSKTQYF
TRBJ2-7,14,TRBV10-3,CAISEPGTRYEQYF
TRBJ1-2,14,TRBV7-9,CASSLEFNSGSYTF
TRBJ1-2,13,TRBV10-3,CAIKGREDYGYTF
TRBJ2-5,14,TRBV15,CATSRDQGQETQYF
TRBJ1-5,14,TRBV18,CASSPGATNQPQHF
TRBJ2-7,14,TRBV4-1,CASSLTGVSYEQYF
TRBJ2-7,12,TRBV30,CAWMTEVYEQYF
TRBJ1-1,13,TRBV6-1,CASSFRENTEAFF
TRBJ2-5,14,TRBV5-4,CASSSGQKRETQYF
TRBJ1-6,16,TRBV27,CASRHRDRVVNSPLHF
TRBJ1-4,16,TRBV30,CAWEKQGGPTNEKLFF
TRBJ2-7,12,TRBV28,CASSLSPYEQYF
TRBJ2-7,15,TRBV19,CASSSGSAASYEQYF
TRBJ1-2,12,TRBV30,CAWTQGHYGYTF
TRBJ1-1,14,TRBV2,CASSGSRGSPEAFF
TRBJ1-4,14,TRBV7-9,CASSLSQGDEKLFF
TRBJ2-7,14,TRBV6-1,CASRGPLSTYEQYF
TRBJ1-2,15,TRBV5-1,CASSSGQGTGDGYPF
TRBJ2-2,16,TRBV7-6,CASSLLAGGDTGELFF
TRBJ2-5,18,TRBV2,CASRGRLIARPLQETQYF
TRBJ2-2,18,TRBV5-1,CASSLTGNPGTNTGELFF
TRBJ2-1,12,TRBV18,CASSEGIGEQFF
TRBJ1-2,13,TRBV5-1,CASSLITGGGYTF
TRBJ2-5,15,TRBV1,CTSSQASGSGETQYF
TRBJ2-6,18,TRBV27,CASSFRLQGGSGANVLTF
TRBJ2-7,13,TRBV6-6,CASSLAGDYEQYF
TRBJ2-3,15,TRBV11-2,CASSSEAGGTDTQYF